This paragraph covers one T cell receptor (beta chain) sequence. This clonotype was found a few times. Its antigen is unknown. The sample holds no much larger clone one base away, and base qualities are not on file. This specimen belongs to a study of T cell repertoires in cytomegalovirus infection (dated by TCRdb to between 2018 and 2021). About the study as a whole: Donor HLA type was relevant to the analysis, as public TCR beta signatures indicated carriage of CMV infection together with the matching HLA type.

Reads for this sample came from an Illumina HiSeq 1500. TCRdb trimmed public reads at Q25 via fastp, called clones via MiXCR and kept in-frame beta chains. Rows matching on CDR3 protein sequence are summarized as one entry with the most common DNA and genes. The table for this sample lists over 300,000 distinct CDR3 sequences; roughly 17% of them were counted only once. About 12% of the sample is in the top ten clones. Findings and caveats that apply to the study as a whole: The ex vivo response was dominated by HLA-C-restricted CMV-specific TCR beta clonotypes, and the single most frequent clonotype in two of eight donors was supplied by these HLA-C-restricted clonotypes. In both this cohort and an independent cohort of 352 donors, the cumulative frequency of public TCR beta family members distinguished carriers of CMV infection plus the relevant HLA type.

Its CDR3 holds 17 amino acids, cysteine through phenylalanine. CDR3 DNA only is kept here, 51 bases in frame from base 1. Sequences MNHNY (CDR1) and SVGAGI (CDR2) are obtained from the germline V gene (reference sequence). Relative to germline, V is missing 1 base and J is missing 0 bases, with 6 bases of the junction outside any gene match. The chain employs TRBV6-6 and TRBJ1-5; TRBD1 lines up with 7 middle nucleotides. The source is a human donor in good health (CMV status not recorded). Some clones in this sample may be carry-over from other donors' samples. The sample consisted of PBMCs. Read as DNA, the sequence is TGTGCCAGCAGTTACTGGCAGGGGGTTAATAGCAATCAGCCCCAGCATTTT. The resulting protein is CASSYWQGVNSNQPQHF.